This T cell receptor beta chain was recovered during a study of human T cells and chemical hapten exposure. The wider study: Patch tests put 0.01% DPC on the upper back, read at 6 days.

Only a few counts were recorded for this clonotype. The antigen is undetermined. V shed 3 bases, J shed 5 bases, and the junction held 5 bases outside the gene matches. The CDR3 loop spans 14 amino acids. Germline V lookup: CDR1 DFQATT, CDR2 SNEGSKA (reference sequence). Time point defined: patch test 2, 6 weeks after DPC sensitization. As for treatment: therapeutic diphenylcyclopropenone sensitization with weekly scalp DPC. One entry per CDR3 protein, called by TCRdb with MiXCR from the RACE reads. The table shows tens of thousands of distinct CDR3 sequences, with around 10% occurring only once. Study findings and constraints: The study found that DPC sensitization did not change TCRs above 1 in 1000 frequency.

The receptor comes from a man aged 35 to 55 with alopecia areata. Some clones in this sample may be carry-over from other donors' samples. Sequenced here: whole blood, sampled in connection with sensitization to the hapten diphenylcyclopropenone (DPC). This rearrangement joins TRBV20-1 to TRBJ2-7; TRBD2 matches 12 bases. The CDR3 coding sequence is TGCAGTGCTAGTTCCCTAGCGGGAGGGGACGAGCAGTACTTC. The encoded protein is CSASSLAGGDEQYF.